This T cell receptor beta chain was found in a study of regulatory and conventional T cells in RAG deficiency. The study's findings and limits: In Omenn syndrome, sorted "Tregs" may be peripherally activated cells.

Profiled with immunoSEQ multiplex PCR; TCRdb holds only in-frame clones, not every one. The repertoire consists of 9,400 or so clones, with approximately 88% occurring once and the leading ten covering 1.3%. Concerning this clone itself: Antigen unknown.

Losses at the gene ends were 5 bases for V and 9 bases for J; bases not matched to a gene: 8. The CDR3 runs 15 residues. CDR1 and CDR2 from the germline V gene are SGHVS and FQNEAQ. Regulatory T cells were sorted from blood as CD4+ CD25-high CD127-low cells. The data also belong to a second study, concerning regulatory T cells. That work adds: The primer mix had 52 TRBV and 13 TRBJ primers.

This chain joins TRBV7-8 and TRBJ2-1; 12 bases align to TRBD2. The receptor comes from a human donor in good health. The specimen sequenced was Tregs sorted from blood. CDR3 DNA sequence: TGTGCCAGCAGCCCTAGCGGGGGGGCGGAGGGTGAGCAGTTCTTC. Protein product: CASSPSGGAEGEQFF.